This T cell receptor beta chain is drawn from a study of preoperative IRX-2 immunotherapy in early breast cancer. Stated treatment: preoperative locoregional IRX-2 cytokine immunotherapy. Preoperative locoregional IRX-2 cytokine immunotherapy was tested in the phase Ib source study. The data were produced by immunoSEQ multiplex PCR, yet TCRdb's version contains in-frame clones alone and is incomplete. The table records more than 50,000 clones, roughly 95% of them present only once. Trimming stripped 6 bases from V and 7 bases from J, with 15 bases between. Per germline, CDR1 SQVTM and CDR2 ANQGSEA. The CDR3 consists of 13 residues.

The sample was gathered from a patient treated with IRX-2 immunotherapy. The TCR originated in a human donor with breast cancer. The chain links TRBV29-1 to TRBJ1-4, with D possibly matching TRBD1 (5 bases). The chain's CDR3 is CSVGRGWGEKLFF. CDR3 sequence (DNA): TGCAGCGTAGGACGGGGGTGGGGTGAAAAACTGTTTTTT.